What follows are 21 T cell receptor beta chains derived from one specimen sequenced in a study of post-analysis software for immune sequencing data. No antigen has been identified for these receptors. Study results and caveats: About five TRBV segments appeared more often in patients than in controls, and TRBV5-6, TRBV5-1 and TRBV20-1 were among these.

Prepared libraries of TCR beta cDNA carried unique molecular identifiers. One entry per CDR3 protein results from TCRdb running MiXCR on the PCR reads. The table includes about 820,000 distinct CDR3 sequences, approximately 53% detected once. Sequencing was done on a sample of blood. These receptors were collected from a girl aged 10-17 years with multiple sclerosis.

The chain employs TRBV27 and TRBJ2-7; 8 positions match TRBD1. CDR1 is MNHEY, CDR2 SMNVEV, per germline (reference sequence). V trimming: 4 bases; J trimming: 4 bases; junction bases outside the gene matches: 9. The CDR3 runs to 15 residues. The CDR3 loop reads CASSSYRDRSYEQYF. The DNA of the CDR3 is TGTGCCAGCAGTTCATACCGGGACAGGTCATACGAGCAGTACTTC.

The J gene is TRBJ1-2, the V gene TRBV5-1; D not resolved. V lost 0 bases, J lost 4 bases, and 10 bases lay in between. The CDR3 totals 14 residues. CDR1 SGHRS and CDR2 YFSETQ come from the germline V gene. The CDR3 region has the DNA TGCGCCAGCAGCTTGGGAGGTGAATCCTATGGCTACACCTTC. Its translation is CASSLGGESYGYTF. The whole variable domain, filled in from reference TRBV5-1 and TRBJ1-2, reads KAGVTQTPRYLIKTRGQQVTLSCSPISGHRSVSWYQQTPGQGLQFLFEYFSETQRNKGNFPGRFSGRQFSNSRSEMNVSTLELGDSALYLCASSLGGESYGYTFGSGTRLTVV.

The genes are TRBV3-1 and TRBJ2-4; a possible D gene is TRBD1 (5 bases). Judging by the DNA end, TRBJ2-7 fits better; the J call may be wrong. Germline values: CDR1 LGHDT, CDR2 YNNKEL (reference sequence). The CDR3 covers 16 residues. The CDR3 protein is CASSRIRARIPYEQYF. In DNA, the CDR3 is TGTGCCAGCAGCCGGATCAGGGCAAGAATCCCCTACGAGCAGTACTTC.

V and J are TRBV20-1 and TRBJ2-5, with 11 bases aligning to TRBD1. The CDR3 has 14 residues. CDR1 and CDR2 from the germline V gene are DFQATT and SNEGSKA (reference sequence). The CDR3 DNA follows: TGCCGCGCTGACCGGGACAGGGGGCAAGAGACCCAGTACTTC. Protein product: CRADRDRGQETQYF.

This chain links TRBV29-1 with TRBJ1-4, with D maybe TRBD1 (5 bases). V dropped 6 bases and J dropped 5 bases, with 13 bases sitting between them. CDR1 SQVTM and CDR2 ANQGSEA come from the germline V gene. The CDR3 covers 13 residues. The CDR3 bases are TGCAGCGTCGCGGACTGGGACAATGAAAAACTGTTTTTT. Translation: CSVADWDNEKLFF. Supplemented by reference TRBV29-1 and TRBJ1-4, the full variable domain reads SAVISQKPSRDICQRGTSLTIQCQVDSQVTMMFWYRQQPGQSLTLIATANQGSEATYESGFVIDKFPISRPNLTFSTLTVSNMSPEDSSIYLCSVADWDNEKLFFGSGTQLSVL.

The rearrangement joins TRBV3-1 to TRBJ2-5; no clear D gene. Deletions cut 0 bases from V and 2 bases from J, with 7 bases between. The CDR3 extends over 14 amino acids. Germline-derived CDR1 and CDR2 are LGHDT and YNNKEL (reference sequence). The CDR3 DNA reads as TGTGCCAGCAGCCAAGAGGGGAAGCAAGAGACCCAGTACTTC. Its translation is CASSQEGKQETQYF.

The genes are TRBV3-1 and TRBJ1-1; D not resolved. CDR3 size: 13 residues. V dropped 3 bases and J dropped 1 base, with 6 bases sitting between them. The germline V gene has CDR1 LGHDT and CDR2 YNNKEL (reference sequence). The DNA for the CDR3 is TGTGCCAGCAGCCACAACACGAACACTGAAGCTTTCTTT. This codes for CASSHNTNTEAFF.

This clonotype was detected a few times. The chain employs TRBV27 and TRBJ2-3; 11 bases match TRBD2. V lost 5 bases and J lost 0; bases outside the gene matches: 4. Germline V CDR1 and CDR2: MNHEY, SMNVEV (reference sequence). The CDR3 runs to 16 residues. This CDR3 reads CASSTWTSGSTDTQYF. The CDR3 DNA follows: TGTGCCAGCAGTACTTGGACTAGCGGGAGCACAGATACGCAGTATTTT.

This chain connects TRBV20-1 to TRBJ2-1; a possible D gene is TRBD1 (5 bases). Germline values: CDR1 DFQATT, CDR2 SNEGSKA (reference sequence). V was shortened by 1 base and J by 4 bases, with 11 bases between the two germline ends. The CDR3 runs to 14 residues. CDR3 coding DNA: TGCAGTGCTAGAGTCGCAGGGTCATACAATGAGCAGTTCTTC. Its translation is CSARVAGSYNEQFF.

The V and J genes are TRBV9 and TRBJ1-2, with TRBD1 identical over 7 bases. Losses at the gene ends were 4 bases for V and 4 bases for J; bases not matched to a gene: 10. The CDR3 length is 15 residues. Germline V gene data show CDR1 as SGDLS and CDR2 as YYNGEE. The CDR3 DNA reads as TGTGCCAGCAGCCCCCAAGGGACAGATTTCTATGGCTACACCTTC. The encoded protein is CASSPQGTDFYGYTF. Using reference TRBV9 and TRBJ1-2 for the parts outside the CDR3, the full variable domain is DSGVTQTPKHLITATGQRVTLRCSPRSGDLSVYWYQQSLDQGLQFLIQYYNGEERAKGNILERFSAQQFPDLHSELNLSSLELGDSALYFCASSPQGTDFYGYTFGSGTRLTVV.

The chain joins TRBV7-9 to TRBJ2-7, with 13 bases lining up with TRBD2. J was trimmed by 4 bases and V by 5 bases; bases with no gene match: 8. Per the germline V gene, CDR1 is SEHNR and CDR2 is FQNEAQ (reference sequence). This CDR3 is 16 amino acids long. In DNA, the CDR3 is TGTGCCAGCAGCCCGGGACTAGCGGGGCTTCCTTACGAGCAGTACTTC. Its translation: CASSPGLAGLPYEQYF.

The chain uses TRBV6-1 and TRBJ2-1; TRBD2 matches at 10 bases. V shed 8 bases, J shed 0 bases, and the junction held 10 bases outside the gene matches. CDR3 size: 17 residues. Per the germline V gene, CDR1 is MNHNS and CDR2 is SASEGT. The CDR3 loop reads CASSRLAGGFSYNEQFF. CDR3 sequence (DNA): TGTGCCAGCTCACGGTTAGCGGGGGGATTCTCCTACAATGAGCAGTTCTTC.

The chain carries TRBV27 and TRBJ2-3; a weak D match, TRBD2 (5 bases). Germline V lookup: CDR1 MNHEY, CDR2 SMNVEV (reference sequence). The V gene lost 6 bases and the J gene lost 3 bases, with 13 bases spanning the gap. The CDR3 is 14 amino acids. DNA for the CDR3: TGTGCCAGCAGAACCGTCGGAGGAACAGATACGCAGTATTTT. Residues: CASRTVGGTDTQYF.

This chain connects TRBV6-4 to TRBJ1-5; D is unresolved. Per the germline V gene, CDR1 is MRHNA and CDR2 is SNTAGT. The CDR3 has 15 amino acids. The V end lost 3 bases, the J end lost 0 bases, and 9 bases lay between the germline ends. The CDR3 DNA reads as TGTGCCAGCAGTGAGACGGCGGATAGCAATCAGCCCCAGCATTTT. Its protein product is CASSETADSNQPQHF.

The sample holds a few counts of this clonotype. The chain employs TRBV20-1 and TRBJ1-1; D gene uncertain. The CDR3 totals 16 residues. In germline, CDR1 is DFQATT, CDR2 SNEGSKA (reference sequence). Trimming took off 1 base at V and 3 bases at J, with 18 bases between the two ends. CDR3: CSARGTGNWLDTEAFF. In nucleotides, the CDR3 is TGCAGTGCTAGAGGGACCGGTAATTGGTTGGACACTGAAGCTTTCTTT.

The chain combines TRBV5-1 with TRBJ1-3; tentatively, D is TRBD1 (5 bases). Germline CDR1 is SGHRS and CDR2 is YFSETQ. Trimming stripped 1 base from V and 4 bases from J, with 12 bases between. The length of the CDR3 is 15 residues. The DNA for the CDR3 is TGCGCCAGCAGCTTGAGTCCAGGGTCGGGAAACACCATATATTTT. Its translation is CASSLSPGSGNTIYF.

The gene calls are TRBV5-1 and TRBJ2-2; D remains ambiguous. CDR3 length: 13 amino acids. Germline values: CDR1 SGHRS, CDR2 YFSETQ. V dropped 4 bases and J dropped 4 bases, with 8 bases sitting between them. The CDR3 bases are TGCGCCAGCAGCGCACGACCCACCGGGGAGCTGTTTTTT. Translated, it gives CASSARPTGELFF.

This clonotype was picked up one time. CDR3 region: CASSPGLASSGANVLTF. In DNA form, the CDR3 reads TGTGCCAGCAGCCCGGGACTAGCCAGCTCTGGGGCCAACGTCCTGACTTTC. The chain links TRBV9 to TRBJ2-6; the match to TRBD2 covers 9 bases. The V gene's germline CDR1 is SGDLS and CDR2 YYNGEE. The CDR3 totals 17 residues. Germline trimming cut 4 bases from V and 0 bases from J; bases unmatched to any gene: 5.

The sample holds many counts of this clonotype. The chain carries TRBV29-1 and TRBJ2-7; TRBD1 or TRBD2 may be the D gene (7 bases each). V was trimmed by 2 bases and J by 10 bases, leaving 15 bases between them. Looked up from germline, CDR1 is SQVTM and CDR2 is ANQGSEA. This CDR3 is built from 12 residues. This CDR3 reads CSVERQGGAQYF. CDR3 nucleotides: TGCAGCGTTGAACGACAGGGAGGGGCCCAGTACTTC.

A word on this clonotype: Sequence at one end of the junction differs from germline and may be a read error. The V gene is TRBV15, the J gene TRBJ2-7, with D perhaps TRBD2 (5 bases). The CDR3 sequence is 14 residues long. Germline CDR1 LNHNV, CDR2 YYDKDF (reference sequence). CDR3 nucleotides: TGTGCCGCCAGCGATTCGGGAATCTCCTACGAGCAGTACTTC. It encodes CAASDSGISYEQYF.

This clonotype was picked up a small number of times. The chain joins TRBV29-1 to TRBJ2-5; 11 bases fit TRBD2. With the DNA end fitting TRBJ2-7 better, the J assignment may be wrong. From germline, CDR1 is SQVTM and CDR2 ANQGSEA. The CDR3 runs to 15 residues. The CDR3 is CSVGQLTSGKYEQYF. The DNA for the CDR3 is TGCAGCGTCGGACAGCTGACTAGCGGGAAGTACGAGCAGTACTTC.